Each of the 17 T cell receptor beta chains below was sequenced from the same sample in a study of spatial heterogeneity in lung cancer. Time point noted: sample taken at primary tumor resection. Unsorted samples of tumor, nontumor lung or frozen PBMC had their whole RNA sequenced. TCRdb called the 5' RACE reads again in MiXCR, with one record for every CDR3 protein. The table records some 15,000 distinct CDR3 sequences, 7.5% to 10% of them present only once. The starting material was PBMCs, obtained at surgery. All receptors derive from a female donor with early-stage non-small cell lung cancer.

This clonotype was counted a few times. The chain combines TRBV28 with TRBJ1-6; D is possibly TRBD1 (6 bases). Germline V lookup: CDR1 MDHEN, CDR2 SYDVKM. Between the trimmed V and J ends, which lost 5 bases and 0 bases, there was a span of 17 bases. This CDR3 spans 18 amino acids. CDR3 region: CASSSPGTLGSYNSPLHF. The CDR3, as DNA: TGTGCCAGCAGTAGTCCCGGGACATTGGGCTCCTATAATTCACCCCTCCACTTT.

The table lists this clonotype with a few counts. DNA for the CDR3: TGCGCCAGCAGCCATCGGGCCGGGCCAGGGGTCCACTACGAGCAGTACTTC. It encodes CASSHRAGPGVHYEQYF. The rearrangement joins TRBV4-3 to TRBJ2-7; possible D gene TRBD1, 6 bases. V was shortened by 3 bases and J by 3 bases, with 21 bases between the two germline ends. The CDR3 has 17 residues. Germline CDR1 and CDR2: LGHNA and YSLEER.

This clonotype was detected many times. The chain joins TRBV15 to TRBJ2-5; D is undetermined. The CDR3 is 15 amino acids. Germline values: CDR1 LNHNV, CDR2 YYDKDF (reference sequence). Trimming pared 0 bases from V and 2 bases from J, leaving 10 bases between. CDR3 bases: TGTGCCACCAGCAGAGATCTGGCCATGCAAGAGACCCAGTACTTC. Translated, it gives CATSRDLAMQETQYF.

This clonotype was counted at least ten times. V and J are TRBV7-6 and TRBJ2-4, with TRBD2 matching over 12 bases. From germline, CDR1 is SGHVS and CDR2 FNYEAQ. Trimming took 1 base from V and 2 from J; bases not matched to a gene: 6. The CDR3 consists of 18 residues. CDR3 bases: TGTGCCAGCAGCTTAGGGGGACTAGCGGGCCGGTCCAAAAACATTCAGTACTTC. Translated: CASSLGGLAGRSKNIQYF.

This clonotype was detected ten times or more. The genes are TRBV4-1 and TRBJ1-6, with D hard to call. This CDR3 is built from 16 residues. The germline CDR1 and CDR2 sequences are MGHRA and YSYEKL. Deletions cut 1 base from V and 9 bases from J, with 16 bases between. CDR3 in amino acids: CASSQGSPVVGSPLHF. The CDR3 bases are TGCGCCAGCAGCCAAGGTTCACCGGTGGTAGGTTCACCCCTCCACTTT.

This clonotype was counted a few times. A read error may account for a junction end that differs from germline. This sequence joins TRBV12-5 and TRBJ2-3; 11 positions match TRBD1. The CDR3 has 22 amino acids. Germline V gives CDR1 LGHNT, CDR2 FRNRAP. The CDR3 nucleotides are TGTGTTAGTGGCCCCCAACTAACGGGACAGGGGGTTTTTGGGCCTGGCACAGATACGCAGTATTTT. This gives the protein CVSGPQLTGQGVFGPGTDTQYF.

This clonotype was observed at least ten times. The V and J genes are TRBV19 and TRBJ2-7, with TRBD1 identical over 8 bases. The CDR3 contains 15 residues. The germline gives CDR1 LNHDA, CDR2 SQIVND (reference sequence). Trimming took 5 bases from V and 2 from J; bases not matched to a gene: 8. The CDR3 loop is CASSQGRGLTYEQYF. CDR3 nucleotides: TGTGCCAGTAGTCAGGGCAGGGGGCTGACCTACGAGCAGTACTTC.

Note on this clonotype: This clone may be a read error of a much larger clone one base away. CDR3 coding DNA: TGTGCCAGCAGCTCAAGACTAACAGTAGGGGGTCCTGGCTATGGCTTCACCTTC. Translated: CASSSRLTVGGPGYGFTF. V is TRBV7-2 and J is TRBJ1-2, with a tentative D call TRBD1 (6 bases). The CDR3 is made up of 18 amino acids. Germline V gene sequence: CDR1 SGHTA, CDR2 FQGNSA.

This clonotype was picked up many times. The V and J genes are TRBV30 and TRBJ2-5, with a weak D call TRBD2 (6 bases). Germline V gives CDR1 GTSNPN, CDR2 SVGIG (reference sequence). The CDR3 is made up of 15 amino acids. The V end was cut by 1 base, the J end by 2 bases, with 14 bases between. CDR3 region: CAWSGGDWTQETQYF. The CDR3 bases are TGTGCCTGGAGTGGGGGGGACTGGACGCAAGAGACCCAGTACTTC.

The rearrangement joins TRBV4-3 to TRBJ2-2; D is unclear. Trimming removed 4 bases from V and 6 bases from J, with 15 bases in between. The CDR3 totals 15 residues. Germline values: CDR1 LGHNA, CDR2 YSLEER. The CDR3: CASSRHSGSSGELFF. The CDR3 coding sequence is TGCGCCAGCAGCCGGCACTCCGGAAGCTCCGGGGAGCTGTTTTTT.

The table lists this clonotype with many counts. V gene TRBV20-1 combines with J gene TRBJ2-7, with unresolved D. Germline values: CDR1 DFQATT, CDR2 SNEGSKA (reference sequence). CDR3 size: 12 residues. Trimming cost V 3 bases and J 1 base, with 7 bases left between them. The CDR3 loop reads CSASGNSYEQYF. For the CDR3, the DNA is TGCAGTGCTAGCGGCAATTCCTACGAGCAGTACTTC.

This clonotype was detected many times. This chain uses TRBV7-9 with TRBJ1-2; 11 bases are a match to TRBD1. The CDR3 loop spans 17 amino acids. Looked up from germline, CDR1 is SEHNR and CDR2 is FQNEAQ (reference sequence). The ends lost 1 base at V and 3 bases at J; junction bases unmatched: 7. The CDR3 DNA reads TGTGCCAGCAGCTTAGAAGGGACAGGGGGATCTGACTATGGCTACACCTTC. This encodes CASSLEGTGGSDYGYTF.

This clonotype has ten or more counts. The CDR3 DNA reads as TGTGCCAGCAGTCATCCGGGACAGGGCTACGAGCAGTACTTC. The encoded protein is CASSHPGQGYEQYF. The V and J genes are TRBV12-3 or TRBV12-4 and TRBJ2-7; 9 bases agree with TRBD1. This CDR3 contains 14 residues. With V trimmed by 5 bases and J by 3 bases, 5 bases remained unmatched.

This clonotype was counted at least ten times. As DNA, the CDR3 is TGTGCCAGCGCTTCACGAGTGGACAGGATTTACACAGATACGCAGTATTTT. Amino acids: CASASRVDRIYTDTQYF. The chain combines TRBV6-5 with TRBJ2-3, with 7 bases fitting TRBD1. The CDR3 is 17 amino acids. Germline V gene data show CDR1 as MNHEY and CDR2 as SVGAGI. The V gene end was trimmed by 8 bases and the J gene end by 2 bases; junction bases not matched to a gene: 16.

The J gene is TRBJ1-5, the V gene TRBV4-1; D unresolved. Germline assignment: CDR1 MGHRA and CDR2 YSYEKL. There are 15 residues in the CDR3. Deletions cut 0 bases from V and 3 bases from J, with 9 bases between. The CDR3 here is CASSQDGTLNQPQHF. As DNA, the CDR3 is TGCGCCAGCAGCCAAGATGGCACTCTCAATCAGCCCCAGCATTTT.

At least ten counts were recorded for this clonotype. The CDR3 coding sequence is TGTGCCAGCAGCTTGGGACGGTTGGGGGGCAATCAGCCCCAGCATTTT. Translated, it gives CASSLGRLGGNQPQHF. The chain combines TRBV7-8 with TRBJ1-5; possible D gene TRBD1, 5 bases. CDR1 is SGHVS and CDR2 is FQNEAQ in the germline V gene. The V gene lost 3 bases and the J gene lost 2 bases, with 14 bases spanning the gap. The CDR3 spans 16 residues.

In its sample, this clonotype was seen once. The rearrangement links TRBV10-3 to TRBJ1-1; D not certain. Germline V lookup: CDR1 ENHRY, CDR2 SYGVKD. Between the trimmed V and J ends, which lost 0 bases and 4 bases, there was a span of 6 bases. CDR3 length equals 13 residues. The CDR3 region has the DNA TGTGCCATCAGTGAGTCGGGAACCACTGAAGCTTTCTTT. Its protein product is CAISESGTTEAFF.